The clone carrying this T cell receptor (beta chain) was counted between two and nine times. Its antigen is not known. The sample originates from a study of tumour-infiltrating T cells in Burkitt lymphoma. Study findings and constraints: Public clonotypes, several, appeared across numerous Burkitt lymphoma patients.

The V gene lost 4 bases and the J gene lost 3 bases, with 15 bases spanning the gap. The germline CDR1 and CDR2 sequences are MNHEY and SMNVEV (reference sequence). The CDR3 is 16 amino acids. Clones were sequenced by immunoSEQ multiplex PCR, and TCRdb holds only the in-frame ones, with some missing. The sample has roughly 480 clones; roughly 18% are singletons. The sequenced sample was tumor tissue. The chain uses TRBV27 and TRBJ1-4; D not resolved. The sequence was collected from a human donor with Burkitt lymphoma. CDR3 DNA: TGTGCCAGCAGTTCTGAAGCGGACGGGTCTAATGAAAAACTGTTTTTT. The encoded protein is CASSSEADGSNEKLFF. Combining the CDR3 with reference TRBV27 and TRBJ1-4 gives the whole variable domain EAQVTQNPRYLITVTGKKLTVTCSQNMNHEYMSWYRQDPGLGLRQIYYSMNVEVTDKGDVPEGYKVSRKEKRNFPLILESPSPNQTSLYFCASSSEADGSNEKLFFGSGTQLSVL.